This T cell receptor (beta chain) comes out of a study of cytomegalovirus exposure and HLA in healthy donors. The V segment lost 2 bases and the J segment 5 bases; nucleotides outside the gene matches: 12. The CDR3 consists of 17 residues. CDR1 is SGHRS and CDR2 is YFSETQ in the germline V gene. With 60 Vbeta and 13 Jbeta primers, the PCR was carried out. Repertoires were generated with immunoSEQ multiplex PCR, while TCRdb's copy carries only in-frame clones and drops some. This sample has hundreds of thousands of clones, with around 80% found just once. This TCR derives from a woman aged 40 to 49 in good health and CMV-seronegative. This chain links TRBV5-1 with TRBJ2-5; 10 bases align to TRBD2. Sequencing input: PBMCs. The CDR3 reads CASSFSLGSGGAETQYF. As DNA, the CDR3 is TGCGCCAGCAGCTTCTCGCTGGGCAGCGGGGGGGCGGAGACCCAGTACTTC.